What follows is one T cell receptor beta chain and its context. The record originates from a study of blood T cell repertoires in COVID-19. Study-level information: Whether acute or convalescent, the COVID-19 samples came from the United States, Italy and Spain. PBMCs, B-cell-depleted T cells, or T cells provided the cDNA or gDNA that made up the material.

The assay was immunoSEQ multiplex PCR, and TCRdb's table has in-frame clones only and misses some. The sample records roughly 250,000 clones, around 86% being singletons. This CDR3 is 14 amino acids long. Germline lookup yields CDR1 SGHRS and CDR2 YFSETQ. Trimming cost V 0 bases and J 6 bases, with 12 bases left between them. The receptor was isolated from a woman between 35 and 50 years old with acute COVID-19. V and J are TRBV5-1 and TRBJ1-2; the D is unclear. Sequenced material: PBMCs or T cells enriched from blood (not recorded which). The CDR3 loop reads CASSLDDPRDGYTF. In nucleotides, the CDR3 is TGCGCCAGCAGCTTGGATGACCCCCGGGATGGCTACACCTTC.